This T cell receptor beta chain was captured by sequencing in a study of regulatory T cells in long-lasting Graves disease. Study-wide context: Persistent cases took antithyroid drugs over 5 years and stayed TSH receptor antibody positive. Study outcomes and limitations: Persistent disease was characterized by preferential usage of TRBV28, TRBJ1-2 and TRBJ2-5. Exclusively peripheral blood, rather than thyroid tissue, was studied.

The germline CDR1 and CDR2 sequences are SGHRS and YFSETQ. This CDR3 is 16 amino acids long. Between the trimmed V and J ends, which lost 4 bases and 6 bases, there was a span of 23 bases. The sample's time point: persistent/refractory GD, antithyroid drugs over 5 years with positive TRAb. The authors made the TCR library using RNA they extracted from PBMCs. This clonotype was counted only a few times. What it binds is not known. In building TCR beta libraries, iRepertoire HTBI primers were used together with Arm-PCR of CDR3 regions. TCRdb reprocessed the multiplex PCR reads with MiXCR, giving one entry per CDR3 protein. The table records 600,000 to 800,000 distinct CDR3 sequences, around 30% of them present only once.

The material sequenced was peripheral blood mononuclear cells (PBMCs), taken when the disease was refractory, from a patient treated with antithyroid drugs. The rearrangement joins TRBV5-1 to TRBJ2-7, with D tentatively TRBD1 (6 bases). This clonotype was obtained from a female donor with Graves disease. The CDR3 coding sequence is TGCGCCAGCAGCCCGGTTTTTCCCGGCAGGGGAAGCGAGCAGTACTTC. This gives the protein CASSPVFPGRGSEQYF. Looking up the rest from reference TRBV5-1 and TRBJ2-7 gives the full variable domain: KAGVTQTPRYLIKTRGQQVTLSCSPISGHRSVSWYQQTPGQGLQFLFEYFSETQRNKGNFPGRFSGRQFSNSRSEMNVSTLELGDSALYLCASSPVFPGRGSEQYFGPGTRLTVT.